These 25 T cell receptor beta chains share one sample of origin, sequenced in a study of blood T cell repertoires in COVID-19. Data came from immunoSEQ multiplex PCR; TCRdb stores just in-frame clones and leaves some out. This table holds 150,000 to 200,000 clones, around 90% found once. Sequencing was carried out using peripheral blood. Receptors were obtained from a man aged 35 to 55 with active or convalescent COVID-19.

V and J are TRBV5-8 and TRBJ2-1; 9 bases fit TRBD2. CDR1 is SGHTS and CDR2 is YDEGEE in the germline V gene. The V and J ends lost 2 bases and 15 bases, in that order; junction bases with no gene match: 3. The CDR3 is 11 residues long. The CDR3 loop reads CASSFSGRRFF. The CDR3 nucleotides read TGTGCCAGCAGCTTTAGCGGGAGACGGTTCTTC.

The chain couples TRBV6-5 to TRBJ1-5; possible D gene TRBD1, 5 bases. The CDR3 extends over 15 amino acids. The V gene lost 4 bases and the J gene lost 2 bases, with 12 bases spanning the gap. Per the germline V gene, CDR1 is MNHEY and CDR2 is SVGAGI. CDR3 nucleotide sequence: TGTGCCAGCAGTTCCGCCAGGGTTGGCAATCAGCCCCAGCATTTT. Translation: CASSSARVGNQPQHF.

The CDR3 protein is CASSFPPGGFSNQPQHF. The CDR3 nucleotides are TGTGCCAGCAGTTTCCCTCCAGGGGGTTTTAGCAATCAGCCCCAGCATTTT. This sequence joins TRBV28 and TRBJ1-5; TRBD1 matches 7 bases. The germline V gene has CDR1 MDHEN and CDR2 SYDVKM. Germline trimming cut 3 bases from V and 0 bases from J; bases unmatched to any gene: 8. This CDR3 is built from 17 residues.

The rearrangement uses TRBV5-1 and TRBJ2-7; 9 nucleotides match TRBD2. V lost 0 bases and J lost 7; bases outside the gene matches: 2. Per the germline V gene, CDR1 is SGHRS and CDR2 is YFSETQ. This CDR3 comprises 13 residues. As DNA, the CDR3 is TGCGCCAGCAGCTTGGTGGCGGGGGGGGAGCAGTACTTC. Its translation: CASSLVAGGEQYF.

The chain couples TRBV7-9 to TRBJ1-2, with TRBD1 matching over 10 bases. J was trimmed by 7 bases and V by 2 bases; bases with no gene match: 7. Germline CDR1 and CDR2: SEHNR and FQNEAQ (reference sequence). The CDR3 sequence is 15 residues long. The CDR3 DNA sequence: TGTGCCAGCAGCTTAAATCGACAGGGGGCAGGTGGCTACACCTTC. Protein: CASSLNRQGAGGYTF.

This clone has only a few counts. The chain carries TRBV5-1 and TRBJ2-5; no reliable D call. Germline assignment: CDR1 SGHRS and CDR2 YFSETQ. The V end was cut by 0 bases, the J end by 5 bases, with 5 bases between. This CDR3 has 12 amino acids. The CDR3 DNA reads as TGCGCCAGCAGCTTGGCCTTTGAGACCCAGTACTTC. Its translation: CASSLAFETQYF. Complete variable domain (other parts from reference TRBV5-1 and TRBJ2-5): KAGVTQTPRYLIKTRGQQVTLSCSPISGHRSVSWYQQTPGQGLQFLFEYFSETQRNKGNFPGRFSGRQFSNSRSEMNVSTLELGDSALYLCASSLAFETQYFGPGTRLLVL.

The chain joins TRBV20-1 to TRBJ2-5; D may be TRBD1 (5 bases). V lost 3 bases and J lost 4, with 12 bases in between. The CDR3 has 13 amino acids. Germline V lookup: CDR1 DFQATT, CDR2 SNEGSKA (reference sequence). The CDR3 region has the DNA TGCAGTGCTAGTCCTCGACAGACAGAGACCCAGTACTTC. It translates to CSASPRQTETQYF.

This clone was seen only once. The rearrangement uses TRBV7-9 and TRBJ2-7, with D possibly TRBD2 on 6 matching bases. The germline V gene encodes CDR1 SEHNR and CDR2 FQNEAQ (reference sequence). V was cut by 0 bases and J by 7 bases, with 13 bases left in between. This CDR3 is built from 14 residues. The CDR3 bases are TGTGCCAGCAGCTTAGCGGGGGGACCTGGGGAGCAGTACTTC. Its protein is CASSLAGGPGEQYF. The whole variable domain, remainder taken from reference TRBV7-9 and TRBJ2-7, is DTGVSQNPRHKITKRGQNVTFRCDPISEHNRLYWYRQTLGQGPEFLTYFQNEAQLEKSRLLSDRFSAERPKGSFSTLEIQRTEQGDSAMYLCASSLAGGPGEQYFGPGTRLTVT.

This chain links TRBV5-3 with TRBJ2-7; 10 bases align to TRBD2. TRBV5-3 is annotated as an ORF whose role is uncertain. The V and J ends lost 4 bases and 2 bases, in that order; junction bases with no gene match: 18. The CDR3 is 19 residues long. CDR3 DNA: TGTGCCAGAAGCCTCGGACAGGCCCCTTTTAGCGGGAGGCCCTACGAGCAGTACTTC. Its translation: CARSLGQAPFSGRPYEQYF.

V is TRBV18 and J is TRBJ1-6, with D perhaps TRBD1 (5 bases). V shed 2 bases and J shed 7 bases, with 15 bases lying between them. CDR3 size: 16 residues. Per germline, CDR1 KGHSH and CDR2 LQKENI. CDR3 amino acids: CASSPAVGTANSPLHF. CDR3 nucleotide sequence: TGTGCCAGCTCACCAGCAGTAGGGACTGCAAATTCACCCCTCCACTTT. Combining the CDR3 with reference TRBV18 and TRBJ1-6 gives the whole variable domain NAGVMQNPRHLVRRRGQEARLRCSPMKGHSHVYWYRQLPEEGLKFMVYLQKENIIDESGMPKERFSAEFPKEGPSILRIQQVVRGDSAAYFCASSPAVGTANSPLHFGNGTRLTVT.

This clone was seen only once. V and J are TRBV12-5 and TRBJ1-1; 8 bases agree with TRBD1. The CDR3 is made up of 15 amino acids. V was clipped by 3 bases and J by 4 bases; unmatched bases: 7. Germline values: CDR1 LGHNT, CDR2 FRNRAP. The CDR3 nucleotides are TGTGCTAGTGGTTTCGCCGGGACAGGTGGCACTGAAGCTTTCTTT. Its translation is CASGFAGTGGTEAFF.

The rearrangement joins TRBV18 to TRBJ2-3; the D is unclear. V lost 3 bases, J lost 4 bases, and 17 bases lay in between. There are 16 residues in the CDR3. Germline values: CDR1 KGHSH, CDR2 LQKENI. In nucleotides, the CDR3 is TGTGCCAGCTCACCCTCGACCAACGACGGGTCAGATACGCAGTATTTT. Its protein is CASSPSTNDGSDTQYF.

The CDR3 nucleotides read TGTGCCAGCAGTGGACCAGCGATGAGCTCCTACGAGCAGTACTTC. This translates into CASSGPAMSSYEQYF. The chain combines TRBV2 with TRBJ2-7, with unresolved D. V lost 4 bases, J lost 0 bases, and 13 bases lay in between. The CDR3 is 15 residues long. Germline V CDR1 and CDR2: SNHLY, FYNNEI.

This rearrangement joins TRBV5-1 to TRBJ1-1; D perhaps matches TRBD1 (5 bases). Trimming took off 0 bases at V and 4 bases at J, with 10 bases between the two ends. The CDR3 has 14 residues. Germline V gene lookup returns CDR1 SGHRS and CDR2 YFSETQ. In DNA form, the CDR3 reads TGCGCCAGCAGCTTGGAGGGCGGGGGCACTGAAGCTTTCTTT. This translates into CASSLEGGGTEAFF. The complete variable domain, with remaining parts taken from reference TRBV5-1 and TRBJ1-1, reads KAGVTQTPRYLIKTRGQQVTLSCSPISGHRSVSWYQQTPGQGLQFLFEYFSETQRNKGNFPGRFSGRQFSNSRSEMNVSTLELGDSALYLCASSLEGGGTEAFFGQGTRLTVV.

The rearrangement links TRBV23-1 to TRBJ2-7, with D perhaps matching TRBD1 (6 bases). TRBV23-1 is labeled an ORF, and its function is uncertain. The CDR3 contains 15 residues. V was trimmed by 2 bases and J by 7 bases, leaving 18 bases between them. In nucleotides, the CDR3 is TGCGCCAGCAGTCAAAATTTTTCAGGGGTCGATGAGCAGTACTTC. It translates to CASSQNFSGVDEQYF.

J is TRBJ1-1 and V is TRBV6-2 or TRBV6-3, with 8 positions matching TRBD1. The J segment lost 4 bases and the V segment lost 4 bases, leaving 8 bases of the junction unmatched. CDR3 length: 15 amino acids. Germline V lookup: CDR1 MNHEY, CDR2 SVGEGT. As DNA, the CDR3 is TGTGCCAGCAGTTCCACCCGACAGGGGCGCACTGAAGCTTTCTTT. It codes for CASSSTRQGRTEAFF.

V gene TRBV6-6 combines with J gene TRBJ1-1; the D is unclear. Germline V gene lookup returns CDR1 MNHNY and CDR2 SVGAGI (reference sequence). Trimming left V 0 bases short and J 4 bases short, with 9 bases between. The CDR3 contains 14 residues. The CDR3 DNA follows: TGTGCCAGCAGTTACTCGGGAGGGAGCACTGAAGCTTTCTTT. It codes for CASSYSGGSTEAFF.

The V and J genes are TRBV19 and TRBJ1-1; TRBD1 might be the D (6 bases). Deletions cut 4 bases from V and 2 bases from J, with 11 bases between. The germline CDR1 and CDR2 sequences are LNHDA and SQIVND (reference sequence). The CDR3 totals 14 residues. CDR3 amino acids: CASSTTGYNTEAFF. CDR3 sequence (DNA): TGTGCCAGTAGTACCACAGGGTATAACACTGAAGCTTTCTTT.

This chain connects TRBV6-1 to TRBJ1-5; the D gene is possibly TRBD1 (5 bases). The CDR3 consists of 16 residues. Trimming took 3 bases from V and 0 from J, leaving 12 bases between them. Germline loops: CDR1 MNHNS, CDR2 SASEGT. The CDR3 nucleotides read TGTGCCAGCAGTGACAAGACAGTCTATAGCAATCAGCCCCAGCATTTT. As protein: CASSDKTVYSNQPQHF.

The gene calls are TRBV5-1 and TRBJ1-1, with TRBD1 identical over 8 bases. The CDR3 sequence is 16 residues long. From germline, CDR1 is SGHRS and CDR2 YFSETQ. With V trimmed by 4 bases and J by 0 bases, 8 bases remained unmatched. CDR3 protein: CASSTRGQVMNTEAFF. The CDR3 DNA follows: TGCGCCAGCAGCACCCGGGGACAGGTCATGAACACTGAAGCTTTCTTT.

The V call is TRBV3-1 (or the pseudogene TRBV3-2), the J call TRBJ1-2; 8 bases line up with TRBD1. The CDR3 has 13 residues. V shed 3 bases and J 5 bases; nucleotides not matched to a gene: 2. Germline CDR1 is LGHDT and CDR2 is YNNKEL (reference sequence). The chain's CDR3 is CASSHRQGYGYTF. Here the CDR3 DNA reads TGTGCCAGCAGCCACAGACAGGGGTATGGCTACACCTTC.

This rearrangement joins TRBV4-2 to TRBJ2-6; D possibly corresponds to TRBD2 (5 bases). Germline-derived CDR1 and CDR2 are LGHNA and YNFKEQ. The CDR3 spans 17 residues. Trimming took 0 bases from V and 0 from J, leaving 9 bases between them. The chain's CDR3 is CASSQDRRNSGANVLTF. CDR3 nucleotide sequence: TGTGCCAGCAGCCAAGATCGGAGGAACTCTGGGGCCAACGTCCTGACTTTC.

The CDR3 DNA reads as TGTGCCAGCAGCTACGACAGCGCGGACTATGGCTACACCTTC. Amino acids: CASSYDSADYGYTF. The chain is built from TRBV7-9 and TRBJ1-2; TRBD1 might be the D (5 bases). Germline values: CDR1 SEHNR, CDR2 FQNEAQ (reference sequence). The CDR3 has 14 amino acids. Between the trimmed V and J ends, which lost 4 bases and 3 bases, there was a span of 12 bases.

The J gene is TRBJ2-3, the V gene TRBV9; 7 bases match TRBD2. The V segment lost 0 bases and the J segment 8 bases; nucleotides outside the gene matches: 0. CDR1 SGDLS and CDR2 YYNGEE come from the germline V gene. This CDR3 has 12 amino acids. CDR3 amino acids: CASSVGEGTQYF. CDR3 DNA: TGTGCCAGCAGCGTAGGGGAGGGTACGCAGTATTTT.

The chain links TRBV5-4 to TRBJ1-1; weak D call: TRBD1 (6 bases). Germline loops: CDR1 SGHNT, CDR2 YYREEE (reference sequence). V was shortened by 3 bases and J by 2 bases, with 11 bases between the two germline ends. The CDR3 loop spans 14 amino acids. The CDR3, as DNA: TGTGCCAGCAGCTCTGACAGGAGTAACACTGAAGCTTTCTTT. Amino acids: CASSSDRSNTEAFF.